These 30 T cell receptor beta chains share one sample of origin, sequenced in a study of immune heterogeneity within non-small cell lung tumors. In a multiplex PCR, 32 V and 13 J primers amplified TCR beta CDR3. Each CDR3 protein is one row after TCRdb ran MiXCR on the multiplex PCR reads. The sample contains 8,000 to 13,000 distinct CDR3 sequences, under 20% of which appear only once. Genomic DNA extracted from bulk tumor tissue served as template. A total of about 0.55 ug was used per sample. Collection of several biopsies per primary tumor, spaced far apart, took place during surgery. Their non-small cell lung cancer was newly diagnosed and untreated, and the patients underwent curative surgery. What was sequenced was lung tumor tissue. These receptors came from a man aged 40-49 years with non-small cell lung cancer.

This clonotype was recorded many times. The CDR3 bases are TGTGCCAGTAGTATTTGGGGGTTGCACACTGAAGCTTTCTTT. Translation: CASSIWGLHTEAFF. This sequence joins TRBV19 and TRBJ1-1; TRBD1 is a possible D gene (5 bases). V lost 3 bases to trimming and J lost 3 bases, with 11 bases between them. The CDR3 loop spans 14 amino acids. Germline-derived CDR1 and CDR2 are LNHDA and SQIVND (reference sequence).

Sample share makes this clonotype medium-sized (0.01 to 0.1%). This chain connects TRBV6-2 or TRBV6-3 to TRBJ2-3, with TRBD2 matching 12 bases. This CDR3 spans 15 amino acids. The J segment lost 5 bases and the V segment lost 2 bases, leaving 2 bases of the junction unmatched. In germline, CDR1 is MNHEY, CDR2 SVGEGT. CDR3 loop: CASSYQLAGGDTQYF. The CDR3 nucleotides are TGTGCCAGCAGTTACCAACTAGCGGGAGGAGATACGCAGTATTTT.

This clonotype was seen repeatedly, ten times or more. For the CDR3, the DNA is TGTGCCAGCAGCTTTGCCGGGACAACTAGCACAGATACGCAGTATTTT. This gives the protein CASSFAGTTSTDTQYF. The rearrangement uses TRBV7-2 and TRBJ2-3; a weak D match, TRBD1 (6 bases). From germline, CDR1 is SGHTA and CDR2 FQGNSA. This CDR3 contains 16 residues. The V end lost 3 bases, the J end lost 0 bases, and 13 bases lay between the germline ends.

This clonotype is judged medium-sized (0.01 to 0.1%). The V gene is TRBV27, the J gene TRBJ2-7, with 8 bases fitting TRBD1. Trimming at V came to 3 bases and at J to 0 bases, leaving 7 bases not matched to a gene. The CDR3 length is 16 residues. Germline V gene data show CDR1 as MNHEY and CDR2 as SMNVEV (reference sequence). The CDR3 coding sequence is TGTGCCAGCAGTTTGTTCCGGGACAGGACCTCCTACGAGCAGTACTTC. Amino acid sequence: CASSLFRDRTSYEQYF.

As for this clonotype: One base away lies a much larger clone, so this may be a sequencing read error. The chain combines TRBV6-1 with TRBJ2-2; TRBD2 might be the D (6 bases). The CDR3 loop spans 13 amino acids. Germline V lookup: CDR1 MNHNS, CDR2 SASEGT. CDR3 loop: CASSYARAGGLFF. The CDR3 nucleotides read TGTGCCAGCAGTTATGCGAGAGCCGGGGGGCTGTTTTTT.

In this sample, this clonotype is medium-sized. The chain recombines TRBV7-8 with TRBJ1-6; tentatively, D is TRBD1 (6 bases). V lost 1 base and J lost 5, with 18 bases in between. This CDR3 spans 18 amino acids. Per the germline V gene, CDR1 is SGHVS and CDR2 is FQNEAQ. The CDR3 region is CASSLGIQGKPDNSPLHF. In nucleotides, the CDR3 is TGTGCCAGCAGCTTAGGGATTCAGGGGAAACCCGATAATTCACCCCTCCACTTT.

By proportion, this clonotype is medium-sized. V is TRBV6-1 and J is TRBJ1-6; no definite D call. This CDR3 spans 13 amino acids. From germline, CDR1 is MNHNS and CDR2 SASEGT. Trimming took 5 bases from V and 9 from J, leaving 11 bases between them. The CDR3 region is CASSYGMISPLHF. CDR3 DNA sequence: TGTGCCAGCAGTTATGGAATGATTTCACCCCTCCACTTT.

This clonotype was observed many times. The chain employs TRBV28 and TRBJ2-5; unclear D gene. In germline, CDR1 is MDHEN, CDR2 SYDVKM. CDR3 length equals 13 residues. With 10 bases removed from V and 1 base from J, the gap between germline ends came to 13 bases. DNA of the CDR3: TGTGCCACGAACCGTGAACTCCAAGAGACCCAGTACTTC. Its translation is CATNRELQETQYF. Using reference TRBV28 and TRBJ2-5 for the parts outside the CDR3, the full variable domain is DVKVTQSSRYLVKRTGEKVFLECVQDMDHENMFWYRQDPGLGLRLIYFSYDVKMKEKGDIPEGYSVSREKKERFSLILESASTNQTSMYLCATNRELQETQYFGPGTRLLVL.

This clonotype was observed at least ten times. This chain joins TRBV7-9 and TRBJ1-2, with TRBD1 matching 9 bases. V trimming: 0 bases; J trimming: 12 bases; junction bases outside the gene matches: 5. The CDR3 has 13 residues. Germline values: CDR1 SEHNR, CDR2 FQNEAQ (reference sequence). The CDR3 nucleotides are TGTGCCAGCAGCTTAGCTTGGACAGGGGCTCACACCTTC. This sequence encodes CASSLAWTGAHTF.

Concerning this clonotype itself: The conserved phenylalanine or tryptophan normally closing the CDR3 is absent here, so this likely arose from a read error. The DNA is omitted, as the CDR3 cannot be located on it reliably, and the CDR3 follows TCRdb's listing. The CDR3 is CASSRPPSGDPSEQYFGP. The chain combines TRBV5-1 with TRBJ2-3; the tabulated D call, TRBD2, remains unverified against the DNA. The CDR3 length equals 18 residues, ends included. Germline V lookup: CDR1 SGHRS, CDR2 YFSETQ.

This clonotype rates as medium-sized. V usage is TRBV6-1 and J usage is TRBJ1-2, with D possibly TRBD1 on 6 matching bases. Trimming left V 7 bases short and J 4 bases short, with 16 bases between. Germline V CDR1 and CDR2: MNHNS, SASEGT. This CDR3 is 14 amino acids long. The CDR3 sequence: CASTPGGGGYGYTF. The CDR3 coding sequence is TGTGCCAGCACACCGGGAGGAGGGGGCTATGGCTACACCTTC.

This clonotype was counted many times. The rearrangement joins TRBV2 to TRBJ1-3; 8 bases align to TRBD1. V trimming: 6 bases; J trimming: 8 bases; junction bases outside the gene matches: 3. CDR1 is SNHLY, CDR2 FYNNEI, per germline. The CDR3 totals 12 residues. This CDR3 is CASSDRGHTIYF. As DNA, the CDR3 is TGTGCCAGCAGCGACAGGGGCCACACCATATATTTT.

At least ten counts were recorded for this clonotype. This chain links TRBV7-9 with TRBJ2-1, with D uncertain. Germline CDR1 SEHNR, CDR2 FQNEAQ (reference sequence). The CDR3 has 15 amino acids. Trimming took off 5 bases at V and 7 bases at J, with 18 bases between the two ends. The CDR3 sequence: CASSRGSEGINEQFF. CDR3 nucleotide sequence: TGTGCCAGCAGCCGAGGCTCGGAAGGGATTAATGAGCAGTTCTTC.

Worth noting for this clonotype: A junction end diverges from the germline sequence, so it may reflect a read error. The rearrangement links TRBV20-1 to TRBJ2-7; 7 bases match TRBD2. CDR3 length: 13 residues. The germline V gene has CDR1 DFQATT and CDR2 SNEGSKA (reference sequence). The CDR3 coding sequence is TGCGGTGCTAGGCGCGGGAGCTCCTACGAGCAGTACTTC. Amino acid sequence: CGARRGSSYEQYF.

CDR3 coding DNA: TGTGCCAGCAGTTTCGGGGGGTCATGGAATCAGCCCCAGCATTTT. Its protein product is CASSFGGSWNQPQHF. This chain links TRBV28 with TRBJ1-5; possible D gene TRBD1, 5 bases. Germline V lookup: CDR1 MDHEN, CDR2 SYDVKM. The CDR3 totals 15 residues. Trimming cost V 3 bases and J 4 bases, with 13 bases left between them. The full variable domain, in which reference TRBV28 and TRBJ1-5 provide the parts outside the CDR3, is DVKVTQSSRYLVKRTGEKVFLECVQDMDHENMFWYRQDPGLGLRLIYFSYDVKMKEKGDIPEGYSVSREKKERFSLILESASTNQTSMYLCASSFGGSWNQPQHFGDGTRLSIL.

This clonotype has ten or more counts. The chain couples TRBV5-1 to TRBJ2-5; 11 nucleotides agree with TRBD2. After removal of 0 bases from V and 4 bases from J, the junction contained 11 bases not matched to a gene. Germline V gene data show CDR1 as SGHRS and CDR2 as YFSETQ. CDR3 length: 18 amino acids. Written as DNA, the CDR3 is TGCGCCAGCAGCTTGGGGTTTAGCGGGGGGGCCGGAGGAGAGACCCAGTACTTC. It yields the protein CASSLGFSGGAGGETQYF.

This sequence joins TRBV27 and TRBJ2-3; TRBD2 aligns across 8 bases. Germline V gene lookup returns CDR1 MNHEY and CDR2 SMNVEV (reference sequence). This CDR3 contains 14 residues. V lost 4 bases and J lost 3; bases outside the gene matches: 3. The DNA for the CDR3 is TGTGCCAGCAGTTCCTTAGCGGGAACAGATACGCAGTATTTT. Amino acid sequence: CASSSLAGTDTQYF.

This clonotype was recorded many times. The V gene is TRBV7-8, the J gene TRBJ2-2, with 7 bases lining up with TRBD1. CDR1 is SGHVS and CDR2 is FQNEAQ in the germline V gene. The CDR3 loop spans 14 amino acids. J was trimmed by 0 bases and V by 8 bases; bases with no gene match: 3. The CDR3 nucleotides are TGTGCCAGCCGTACAGGGGCGAACACCGGGGAGCTGTTTTTT. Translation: CASRTGANTGELFF.

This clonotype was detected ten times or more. CDR3 in amino acids: CASRPVEGLLSGANVLTF. The CDR3 DNA is TGTGCCAGCAGGCCAGTCGAGGGGCTCCTCTCTGGGGCCAACGTCCTGACTTTC. The chain is built from TRBV6-1 and TRBJ2-6, with D tentatively TRBD1 or TRBD2 (5 bases each). The CDR3 is 18 amino acids. The V gene's germline CDR1 is MNHNS and CDR2 SASEGT. Trimming cost V 6 bases and J 0 bases, with 18 bases left between them.

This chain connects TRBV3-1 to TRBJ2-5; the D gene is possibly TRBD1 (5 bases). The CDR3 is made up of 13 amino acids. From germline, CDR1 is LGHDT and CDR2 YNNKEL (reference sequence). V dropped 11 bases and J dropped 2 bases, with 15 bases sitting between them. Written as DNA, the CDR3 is TGTGCCTGCGCTGCAGGGTCTCAAGAGACCCAGTACTTC. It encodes CACAAGSQETQYF.

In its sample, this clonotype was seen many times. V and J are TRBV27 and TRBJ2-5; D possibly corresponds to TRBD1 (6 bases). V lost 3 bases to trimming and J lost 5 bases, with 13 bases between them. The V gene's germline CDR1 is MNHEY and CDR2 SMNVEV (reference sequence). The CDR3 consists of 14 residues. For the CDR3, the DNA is TGTGCCAGCAGTTTCCGAGGGGGAGCGGAGACCCAGTACTTC. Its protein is CASSFRGGAETQYF.

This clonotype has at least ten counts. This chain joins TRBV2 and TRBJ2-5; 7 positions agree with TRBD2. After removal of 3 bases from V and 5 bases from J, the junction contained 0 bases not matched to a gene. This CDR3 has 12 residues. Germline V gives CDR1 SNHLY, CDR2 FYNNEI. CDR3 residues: CASSEGGETQYF. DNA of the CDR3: TGTGCCAGCAGTGAGGGGGGGGAGACCCAGTACTTC.

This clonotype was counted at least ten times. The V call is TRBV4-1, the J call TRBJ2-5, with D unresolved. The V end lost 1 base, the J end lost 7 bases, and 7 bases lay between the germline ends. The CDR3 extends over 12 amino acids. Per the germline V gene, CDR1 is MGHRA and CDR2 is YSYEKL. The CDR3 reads CASSQGLLTQYF. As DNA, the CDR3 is TGCGCCAGCAGCCAAGGCCTTTTGACCCAGTACTTC.

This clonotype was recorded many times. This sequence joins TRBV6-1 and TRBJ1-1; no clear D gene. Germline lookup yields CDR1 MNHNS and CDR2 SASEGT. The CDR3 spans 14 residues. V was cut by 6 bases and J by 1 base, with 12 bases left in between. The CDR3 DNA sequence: TGTGCCAGCAGCCGTGGGTGGGAGAACACTGAAGCTTTCTTT. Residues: CASSRGWENTEAFF.

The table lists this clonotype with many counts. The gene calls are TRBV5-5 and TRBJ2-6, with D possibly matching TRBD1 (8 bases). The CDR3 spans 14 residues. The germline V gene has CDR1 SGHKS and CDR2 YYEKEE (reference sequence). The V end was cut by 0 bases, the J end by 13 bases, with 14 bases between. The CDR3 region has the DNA TGTGCCAGCAGCTTGGCTACAGGGGGGGTAGTCCTGACTTTC. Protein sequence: CASSLATGGVVLTF.

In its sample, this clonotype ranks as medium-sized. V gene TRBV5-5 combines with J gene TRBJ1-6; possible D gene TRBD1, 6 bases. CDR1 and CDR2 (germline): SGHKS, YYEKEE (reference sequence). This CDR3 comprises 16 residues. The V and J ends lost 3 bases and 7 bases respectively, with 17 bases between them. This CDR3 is CASSWGAGATNSPLHF. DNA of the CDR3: TGTGCCAGCAGCTGGGGGGCGGGGGCCACGAATTCACCCCTCCACTTT.

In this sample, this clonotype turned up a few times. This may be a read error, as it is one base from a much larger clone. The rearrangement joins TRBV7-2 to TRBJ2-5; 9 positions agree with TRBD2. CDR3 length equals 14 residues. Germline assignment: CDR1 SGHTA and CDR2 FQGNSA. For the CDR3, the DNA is TGTGCCAGCAGCCCTAGCGGGAACCAAGAGACCCCGTACTTC. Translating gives CASSPSGNQETPYF.

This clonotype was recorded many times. CDR3 nucleotide sequence: TGCGCCAGCAGCCAAAGGACCGAAGGCTATGGCTACACCTTC. Its translation: CASSQRTEGYGYTF. J is TRBJ1-2 and V is TRBV4-1; unclear D gene. Germline CDR1 and CDR2: MGHRA and YSYEKL. The V gene lost 2 bases and the J gene lost 4 bases, with 11 bases spanning the gap. The CDR3 has 14 amino acids.

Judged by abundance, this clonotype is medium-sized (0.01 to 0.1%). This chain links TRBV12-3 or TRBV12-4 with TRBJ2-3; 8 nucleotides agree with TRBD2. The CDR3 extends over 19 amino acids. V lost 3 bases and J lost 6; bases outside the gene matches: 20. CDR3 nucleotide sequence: TGTGCCAGCAGTTTGGGCAGGTTAAAATTCAGCGGGAGCGCGGATACGCAGTATTTT. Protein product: CASSLGRLKFSGSADTQYF.

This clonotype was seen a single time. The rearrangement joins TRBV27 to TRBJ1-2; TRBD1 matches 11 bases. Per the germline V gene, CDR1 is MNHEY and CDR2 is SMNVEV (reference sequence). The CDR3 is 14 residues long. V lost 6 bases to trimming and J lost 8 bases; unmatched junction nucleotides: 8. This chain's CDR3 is CASSRTGGIGGYTF. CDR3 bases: TGTGCCAGCAGCCGGACAGGGGGCATAGGCGGCTACACCTTC.